What follows are 26 T cell receptor beta chains derived from one specimen sequenced in a study of blood T cell repertoires in COVID-19. This table comes from immunoSEQ multiplex PCR, and its TCRdb copy is limited to in-frame clones, with some not included. Of about 350,000 clones detected, less than 90% appear once; the ten largest clones hold less than 9%. Material: peripheral blood. These TCRs come from a woman aged 60 to 75 with COVID-19, enrolled during active disease.

The chain joins TRBV18 to TRBJ2-2; D might be TRBD1 (5 bases). The CDR3 extends over 17 amino acids. V was trimmed by 3 bases and J by 1 base, leaving 15 bases between them. Germline values: CDR1 KGHSH, CDR2 LQKENI. The CDR3 loop is CASSPQDTIGNTGELFF. The CDR3 DNA is TGTGCCAGCTCACCGCAGGACACAATAGGGAACACCGGGGAGCTGTTTTTT.

This clone occurred once. The rearrangement links TRBV6-5 to TRBJ1-1, with TRBD1 matching over 7 bases. This CDR3 is built from 14 residues. Trimming at V came to 1 base and at J to 8 bases, leaving 7 bases not matched to a gene. The germline gives CDR1 MNHEY, CDR2 SVGAGI. The CDR3 DNA reads TGTGCCAGCAGTTACTTGAGACAGGGAGGAGAAGCTTTCTTT. Encoded protein: CASSYLRQGGEAFF.

The gene calls are TRBV30 and TRBJ1-4; tentative D call: TRBD1 (6 bases). Germline loops: CDR1 GTSNPN, CDR2 SVGIG (reference sequence). Trimming removed 1 base at V and 4 bases at J, with 10 bases between. The CDR3 length is 14 residues. The CDR3 region has the DNA TGTGCCTGGAGTGGGGCAGGGGATAATGAAAAACTGTTTTTT. Protein product: CAWSGAGDNEKLFF.

The J gene is TRBJ2-7, the V gene TRBV30; 9 bases fit TRBD1. CDR1 GTSNPN and CDR2 SVGIG come from the germline V gene (reference sequence). The V and J ends lost 6 bases and 5 bases, in that order; junction bases with no gene match: 11. The CDR3 length is 14 residues. The CDR3 DNA reads as TGTGCCTGCCACAGGGGGACAGGGATCCACGAGCAGTACTTC. It codes for CACHRGTGIHEQYF.

The chain combines TRBV5-1 with TRBJ1-2; possible D gene TRBD1, 6 bases. The CDR3 totals 15 residues. Germline V gene data show CDR1 as SGHRS and CDR2 as YFSETQ. Trimming removed 4 bases from V and 3 bases from J, with 16 bases in between. CDR3 loop: CASSPSGDIDYGYTF. As DNA, the CDR3 is TGCGCCAGCAGCCCCAGCGGGGACATCGACTATGGCTACACCTTC.

Notes on this clone: Other DNA sequences within the sample encode an identical CDR3. The V and J genes are TRBV18 and TRBJ1-2, with TRBD1 identical over 12 bases. The length of the CDR3 is 15 residues. From germline, CDR1 is KGHSH and CDR2 LQKENI. V gave up 3 bases and J gave up 3 bases; unmatched junction bases: 2. The CDR3 DNA is TGTGCCAGCTCACCCGGGACAGGGGGCGACTATGGCTACACCTTC. Translation: CASSPGTGGDYGYTF.

Only one count was recorded for this clone. The chain couples TRBV25-1 to TRBJ2-7, with 7 bases that match TRBD2. CDR3 length equals 13 residues. From germline, CDR1 is MGHDK and CDR2 SYGVNS. The J segment lost 5 bases and the V segment lost 7 bases, leaving 8 bases of the junction unmatched. The chain's CDR3 is CASMRGGRDEQYF. Here the CDR3 DNA reads TGTGCCAGCATGCGTGGGGGGAGGGACGAGCAGTACTTC.

The CDR3: CSVRRDNTLGKLFF. The CDR3 DNA is TGCAGCGTTCGCCGGGACAACACACTGGGAAAACTGTTTTTT. The V call is TRBV29-1, the J call TRBJ1-4, with a tentative D call TRBD1 (6 bases). This CDR3 spans 14 amino acids. The V end lost 5 bases, the J end lost 10 bases, and 20 bases lay between the germline ends. The germline V gene encodes CDR1 SQVTM and CDR2 ANQGSEA.

The chain employs TRBV4-1 and TRBJ2-3; D is possibly TRBD1 (5 bases). From germline, CDR1 is MGHRA and CDR2 YSYEKL. CDR3 length equals 15 residues. The V end lost 5 bases, the J end lost 2 bases, and 14 bases lay between the germline ends. The CDR3 sequence: CASSGAQVPTDTQYF. Written as DNA, the CDR3 is TGCGCCAGCAGCGGGGCGCAAGTTCCCACAGATACGCAGTATTTT.

The count of this clone is one. The V call is TRBV4-1, the J call TRBJ2-7; 7 nucleotides line up with TRBD2. The germline gives CDR1 MGHRA, CDR2 YSYEKL. This CDR3 has 15 amino acids. With 0 bases clipped from V and 4 bases from J, the junction kept 6 bases outside the gene matches. CDR3 sequence reads: CASSQERVGRYEQYF. DNA for the CDR3: TGCGCCAGCAGCCAAGAACGTGTCGGGAGGTACGAGCAGTACTTC.

The CDR3 nucleotides read TGTGCCAGCAGTGGAATACCGGGGGTACAAGAGACCCAGTACTTC. It specifies CASSGIPGVQETQYF. The chain uses TRBV2 and TRBJ2-5; D may be TRBD2 (6 bases). The germline V gene has CDR1 SNHLY and CDR2 FYNNEI. The CDR3 runs to 15 residues. Deletions cut 4 bases from V and 2 bases from J, with 14 bases between.

The gene calls are TRBV19 and TRBJ2-7, with 9 bases identical to TRBD1. Losses at the gene ends were 6 bases for V and 4 bases for J; bases not matched to a gene: 7. The germline V gene encodes CDR1 LNHDA and CDR2 SQIVND (reference sequence). The CDR3 is made up of 14 amino acids. As DNA, the CDR3 is TGTGCCAGTAGCCGGACAGGGGAATTATACGAGCAGTACTTC. Protein: CASSRTGELYEQYF.

This clone was detected once. The chain links TRBV28 to TRBJ1-5, with 7 bases aligning to TRBD1. Germline V lookup: CDR1 MDHEN, CDR2 SYDVKM. The CDR3 has 15 amino acids. Unmatched junction bases numbered 10, after V lost 4 bases and J lost 7 bases. The CDR3, as DNA: TGTGCCAGCAGTTCTCTCCAGGGGGTAAGGCAGCCCCAGCATTTT. Translating gives CASSSLQGVRQPQHF.

In nucleotides, the CDR3 is TGTGCCAGCAGTCCTCCAGGGGCTAACTATGGCTACACCTTC. Translated: CASSPPGANYGYTF. The chain employs TRBV27 and TRBJ1-2, with a possible D match to TRBD1 (6 bases). The CDR3 is made up of 14 amino acids. V lost 5 bases and J lost 0, with 10 bases in between. Germline V gene data show CDR1 as MNHEY and CDR2 as SMNVEV (reference sequence).

The J gene is TRBJ1-2, the V gene TRBV30; 10 bases are shared with TRBD1. V shed 5 bases, J shed 8 bases, and the junction held 14 bases outside the gene matches. The CDR3 extends over 15 amino acids. The germline V gene encodes CDR1 GTSNPN and CDR2 SVGIG (reference sequence). CDR3 protein: CAWSGTGAVSRGYTF. DNA of the CDR3: TGTGCCTGGTCCGGGACAGGGGCAGTTTCACGCGGCTACACCTTC.

The genes are TRBV29-1 and TRBJ1-2, with D possibly TRBD1 on 5 matching bases. The V gene's germline CDR1 is SQVTM and CDR2 ANQGSEA. Trimming shortened V by 6 bases and J by 0 bases, and 17 bases separated the two germline ends. The CDR3 has 15 residues. The CDR3 reads CSVGGVRRTNYGYTF. CDR3 DNA sequence: TGCAGCGTAGGAGGGGTGAGGAGGACTAACTATGGCTACACCTTC.

The J gene is TRBJ2-3, the V gene TRBV2; no definite D call. Germline V CDR1 and CDR2: SNHLY, FYNNEI. The CDR3 runs to 12 residues. Trimming removed 1 base from V and 6 bases from J, with 5 bases in between. The CDR3 loop is CASSEVADTQYF. The DNA for the CDR3 is TGTGCCAGCAGTGAAGTTGCGGATACGCAGTATTTT.

This chain connects TRBV6-5 to TRBJ1-1; D unresolved. CDR1 and CDR2 (germline): MNHEY, SVGAGI. The CDR3 covers 13 residues. V was clipped by 7 bases and J by 6 bases, with 15 bases between them. The DNA for the CDR3 is TGTGCCAGCAAGTATGACCTAGGCTCTGAAGCTTTCTTT. It translates to CASKYDLGSEAFF.

V usage is TRBV29-1 and J usage is TRBJ2-1; TRBD2 is a possible D gene (6 bases). The CDR3 has 13 amino acids. Germline V gene sequence: CDR1 SQVTM, CDR2 ANQGSEA. Trimming left V 7 bases short and J 7 bases short, with 17 bases between. The CDR3 nucleotides are TGCAGCGCCCGGACGGGACTCCGAAATGAGCAGTTCTTC. Its protein is CSARTGLRNEQFF.

CDR3 DNA: TGTGCCAGCAGTAGCCGGGACAGGGTCTGGACTGAAGCTTTCTTT. This sequence encodes CASSSRDRVWTEAFF. The J gene is TRBJ1-1, the V gene TRBV6-5; the match to TRBD1 covers 9 bases. Trimming took 5 bases from V and 5 from J; bases not matched to a gene: 9. Germline CDR1 reads MNHEY; CDR2 reads SVGAGI. The CDR3 has 15 residues.

V usage is TRBV5-1 and J usage is TRBJ2-5; TRBD1 aligns across 8 bases. Germline V gene lookup returns CDR1 SGHRS and CDR2 YFSETQ. After removal of 2 bases from V and 5 bases from J, the junction contained 5 bases not matched to a gene. The CDR3 is 14 amino acids. The CDR3 coding sequence is TGCGCCAGCAGCTTCAGGACAGGGCGGGAGACCCAGTACTTC. Protein sequence: CASSFRTGRETQYF.

This clone showed up just once. The CDR3 loop is CASSLRSGISGELFF. The CDR3 region has the DNA TGTGCCAGCAGTTTAAGGTCAGGGATTTCCGGGGAGCTGTTTTTT. The chain couples TRBV27 to TRBJ2-2; possibly TRBD1 for D (5 bases). The CDR3 spans 15 residues. Germline lookup yields CDR1 MNHEY and CDR2 SMNVEV (reference sequence). Between the trimmed V and J ends, which lost 2 bases and 6 bases, there was a span of 13 bases.

The chain couples TRBV18 to TRBJ2-3; 7 bases map to TRBD1. The germline gives CDR1 KGHSH, CDR2 LQKENI. The CDR3 consists of 15 residues. V trimming: 3 bases; J trimming: 0 bases; junction bases outside the gene matches: 3. CDR3 sequence reads: CASSPDRSSTDTQYF. CDR3 nucleotide sequence: TGTGCCAGCTCACCGGACAGGAGTAGCACAGATACGCAGTATTTT.

This clone was seen only once. This chain links TRBV10-3 with TRBJ1-2; 7 positions agree with TRBD1. The ends lost 3 bases at V and 5 bases at J; junction bases unmatched: 6. This CDR3 spans 14 amino acids. From germline, CDR1 is ENHRY and CDR2 SYGVKD. The CDR3 DNA reads as TGTGCCATCAGTGAAAGGAACAGGGGATATGGCTACACCTTC. This codes for CAISERNRGYGYTF.

This chain links TRBV19 with TRBJ2-7; TRBD1 matches at 7 bases. The CDR3 is 16 residues long. Trimming at V came to 3 bases and at J to 3 bases, leaving 11 bases not matched to a gene. From germline, CDR1 is LNHDA and CDR2 SQIVND (reference sequence). The CDR3 bases are TGTGCCAGTAGTATTCACAGCCGGGACAGCGACTACGAGCAGTACTTC. Its translation: CASSIHSRDSDYEQYF. The full variable domain, in which reference TRBV19 and TRBJ2-7 provide the parts outside the CDR3, is DGGITQSPKYLFRKEGQNVTLSCEQNLNHDAMYWYRQDPGQGLRLIYYSQIVNDFQKGDIAEGYSVSREKKESFPLTVTSAQKNPTAFYLCASSIHSRDSDYEQYFGPGTRLTVT.

The chain is built from TRBV5-1 and TRBJ1-2, with 8 bases that match TRBD1. Germline V gene sequence: CDR1 SGHRS, CDR2 YFSETQ. V shed 1 base and J 8 bases; nucleotides not matched to a gene: 22. The CDR3 extends over 19 amino acids. CDR3 in amino acids: CASSLLGSLSAGGSSGYTF. The DNA for the CDR3 is TGCGCCAGCAGCTTGCTCGGGAGCTTGTCCGCAGGGGGCTCTAGCGGCTACACCTTC.